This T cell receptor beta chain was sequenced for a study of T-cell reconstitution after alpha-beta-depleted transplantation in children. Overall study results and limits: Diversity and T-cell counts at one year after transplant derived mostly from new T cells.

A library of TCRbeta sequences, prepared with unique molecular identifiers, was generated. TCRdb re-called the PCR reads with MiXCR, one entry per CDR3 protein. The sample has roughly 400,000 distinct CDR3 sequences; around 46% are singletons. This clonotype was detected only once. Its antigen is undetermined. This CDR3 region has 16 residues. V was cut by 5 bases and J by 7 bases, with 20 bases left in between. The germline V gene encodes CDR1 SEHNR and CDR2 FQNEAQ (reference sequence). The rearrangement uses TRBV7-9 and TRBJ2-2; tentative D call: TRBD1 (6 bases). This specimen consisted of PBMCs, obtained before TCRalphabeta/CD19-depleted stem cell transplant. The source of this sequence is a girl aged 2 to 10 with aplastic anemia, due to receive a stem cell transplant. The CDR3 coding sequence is TGTGCCAGCAGCCTCACTGACAGGCAACAAGGCGGGGAGCTGTTTTTT. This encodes CASSLTDRQQGGELFF.